This T cell receptor (beta chain) derives from a study of cytomegalovirus exposure and HLA in healthy donors. Study-level information: As released early, the data held 70 million to 95 million unique TCRs from HLA-typed donors. Overall study results and limits: Later analysis revealed greater clonal expansion in HLA-associated TCR beta chains than in equally common others.

In this sample, this clone turned up once. Its matching antigen is unknown. Other DNA sequences in this sample translate to the same CDR3. The PCR contained 60 Vbeta and 13 Jbeta primers. This table comes from immunoSEQ multiplex PCR, and its TCRdb copy is limited to in-frame clones, with some not included. The table includes approximately 180,000 clones, roughly 80% detected once. This sequence was found in a woman aged 18-29 years in good health and CMV-seronegative. The sequencing sample was made of PBMCs.

The CDR3 sequence is CASSLTGAYGYTF. The CDR3 DNA reads as TGTGCCAGCAGCCTCACAGGGGCCTATGGCTACACCTTC. The J gene is TRBJ1-2, the V gene TRBV14; 7 bases align to TRBD1. The CDR3 runs 13 residues. Germline loops: CDR1 SGHDN, CDR2 FVKESK. Germline trimming cut 4 bases from V and 4 bases from J; bases unmatched to any gene: 3.